This T cell receptor beta chain was captured in a study of breast tumors, draining lymph nodes, adjacent tissues. Study outcomes and limitations: Tumor repertoires ranked between lymph nodes and nontumor tissue in diversity, with V and J gene preferences. Compared with basal-like, luminal-like tumors shared significantly more repertoire with nontumor tissue.

Axillary draining lymph nodes of breast cancer patients supplied the node samples. In germline, CDR1 is LNHNV, CDR2 YYDKDF (reference sequence). Trimming cost V 0 bases and J 0 bases, with 6 bases left between them. The CDR3 runs 15 residues. This clonotype was observed many times. Its antigen is as yet unknown. MiXCR, applied by TCRdb to the multiplex PCR reads, yields one record per CDR3 protein. The sample consists of 200,000 or so distinct CDR3 sequences, 25% to 40% of them appearing once. The sequence was collected from a female donor with breast cancer. Some clones in this sample may be carry-over from other donors' samples. The V and J genes are TRBV15 and TRBJ1-3, with D uncertain. Sequenced material: axillary lymph node tissue. CDR3 in amino acids: CATSREVGSGNTIYF. CDR3 in DNA: TGTGCCACCAGCAGAGAAGTGGGCTCTGGAAACACCATATATTTT.